Listed below are T cell receptor beta chains from one sample, sequenced in a study of CD8 T cells in ankylosing spondylitis. TCRdb re-called the 5' RACE reads through MiXCR, storing one row per CDR3 protein. Counted here are under 950,000 distinct CDR3 sequences, under 20% occurring once; the ten biggest clones make up under 20%. Source material: blood, either unsorted or a sorted T cell fraction (not recorded which). The receptors shown here come from a male donor with ankylosing spondylitis. Each CDR3 is given with its conserved first and last residue. D genes are given only for firm matches. Only part of the rows carry a size: once, few, many, or a class if the clone is expanded.

j_call,cdr3_length,clone_size,d_call,v_call,cdr3_aa,cdr3_nt
TRBJ2-2,17,.,.,TRBV6-5,CASSYSIRALNTGELFF,TGTGCCAGCAGTTACTCTATCAGGGCCCTGAACACCGGGGAGCTGTTTTTT
TRBJ1-2,17,few,TRBD1,TRBV5-1,CASSLVGRQGLNYGYTF,TGCGCCAGCAGCTTGGTTGGGCGACAGGGTTTGAACTATGGCTACACCTTC
TRBJ2-7,17,.,TRBD2,TRBV20-1,CSARDSLGTSASYEQYF,TGCAGTGCTAGAGATTCCCTCGGGACTAGCGCCTCCTACGAGCAGTACTTC
TRBJ2-1,18,few,TRBD2,TRBV29-1,CSVEERGLAGGYYNEQFF,TGCAGCGTTGAAGAACGCGGACTAGCGGGGGGGTACTACAATGAGCAGTTCTTC
TRBJ1-3,13,few,TRBD1,TRBV6-6,CASENRGANTIYF,TGTGCCAGCGAAAACAGGGGCGCGAACACCATATATTTT
TRBJ2-1,13,few,TRBD2,TRBV29-1,CSVEGLAVNEQFF,TGCAGCGTTGAGGGACTAGCGGTCAATGAGCAGTTCTTC
TRBJ2-7,14,.,TRBD1,TRBV29-1,CSVEDRENPYEQYF,TGCAGCGTCGAGGACAGGGAGAATCCTTACGAGCAGTACTTC
TRBJ2-3,15,.,.,TRBV28,CASSSWTASADTQYF,TGTGCCAGCAGTTCCTGGACAGCCAGCGCAGATACGCAGTATTTT
TRBJ2-7,18,few,TRBD2,TRBV6-1,CASSQKSGLAGAIYEQYF,TGTGCCAGCAGTCAAAAGTCGGGACTAGCGGGAGCGATCTACGAGCAGTACTTC
TRBJ2-1,15,few,.,TRBV13,CASSLSAGAPAEQFF,TGTGCCAGCAGCTTAAGTGCGGGGGCTCCGGCTGAGCAGTTCTTC
TRBJ2-1,15,.,.,TRBV15,CATSRARDFYNEQFF,TGTGCCACCAGCAGAGCTCGGGACTTCTACAATGAGCAGTTCTTC
TRBJ2-3,15,few,.,TRBV20-1,CSATPTGTSTDTQYF,TGCAGTGCTACCCCGACAGGGACTAGCACAGATACGCAGTATTTT
TRBJ2-1,13,.,.,TRBV7-7,CASSPGTRNEQFF,TGTGCCAGCAGCCCCGGGACCCGCAATGAGCAGTTCTTC
TRBJ1-2,15,.,.,TRBV3-1,CASSHQGGVRDGYTF,TGTGCCAGCAGCCACCAGGGAGGGGTCCGCGATGGCTACACCTTC
TRBJ2-1,18,few,TRBD2,TRBV3-1,CASSQRPGLAGGGNEQFF,TGTGCCAGCAGCCAGCGCCCGGGACTAGCGGGAGGCGGCAATGAGCAGTTCTTC
TRBJ2-5,17,many,TRBD1,TRBV24-1,CATSDPRPGQGVETQYF,TGTGCCACCAGTGATCCTCGACCGGGACAGGGGGTAGAGACCCAGTACTTC
TRBJ2-1,12,few,.,TRBV12-3/TRBV12-4,CASSLGLFEQFF,TGTGCCAGCAGTCTAGGACTTTTTGAGCAGTTCTTC
TRBJ1-5,14,few,.,TRBV6-1,CASSEQPSNQPQHF,TGTGCCAGCAGTGAACAACCTAGCAATCAGCCCCAGCATTTT
TRBJ1-1,13,.,.,TRBV30,CAWSSAFDTEAFF,TGTGCCTGGAGTTCAGCGTTTGACACTGAAGCTTTCTTT
TRBJ1-1,11,.,.,TRBV29-1,CSAPGEPEAFF,TGCAGCGCCCCCGGAGAACCCGAAGCTTTCTTT
TRBJ2-1,14,.,.,TRBV5-1,CASSMDRIYNEQFF,TGCGCCAGCAGCATGGACAGAATTTACAATGAGCAGTTCTTC
TRBJ2-7,14,few,.,TRBV28,CASSPGDLPYEQYF,TGTGCCAGCAGCCCGGGGGACTTACCCTACGAGCAGTACTTC
TRBJ2-6,10,.,.,TRBV11-2,CASSLNVLTF,TGTGCCAGCAGCCTTAACGTCCTGACTTTC
TRBJ2-7,16,.,TRBD2,TRBV12-3/TRBV12-4,CASSRRGSGTSYEQYF,TGTGCCAGCAGTCGCCGCGGTAGCGGGACCTCCTACGAGCAGTACTTC
TRBJ1-1,13,many,.,TRBV12-3/TRBV12-4,CASSSGLSTEAFF,TGTGCCAGCAGTTCGGGACTCAGCACTGAAGCTTTCTTT
TRBJ1-2,14,.,.,TRBV14,CASSPTTPYYGYTF,TGTGCCAGCAGCCCTACGACACCCTACTATGGCTACACCTTC
TRBJ2-7,16,few,TRBD1,TRBV7-8,CASSLSSTGWSYEQYF,TGTGCCAGCAGCTTATCTTCGACAGGGTGGTCCTACGAGCAGTACTTC
TRBJ2-7,15,.,TRBD2,TRBV4-1,CASSQDKTSGYEQYF,TGCGCCAGCAGCCAAGATAAGACTAGCGGCTACGAGCAGTACTTC
TRBJ2-1,17,.,.,TRBV20-1,CSAREGSSRITYNEQFF,TGCAGTGCTAGAGAGGGGTCTAGCCGGATCACCTACAATGAGCAGTTCTTC
TRBJ1-3,16,few,.,TRBV5-5,CASSLWAKNFGNTIYF,TGTGCCAGCAGCTTGTGGGCCAAGAACTTTGGAAACACCATATATTTT
TRBJ2-1,15,.,.,TRBV11-2,CASSLARNAYNEQFF,TGTGCCAGCAGCTTGGCGAGGAACGCTTACAATGAGCAGTTCTTC
TRBJ2-7,15,.,TRBD2,TRBV12-3/TRBV12-4,CASTTGTSGSYEQYF,TGTGCCAGCACCACCGGGACTAGCGGGAGCTACGAGCAGTACTTC
TRBJ1-2,17,many,TRBD1,TRBV12-3/TRBV12-4,CASRGQGGNPTNYGYTF,TGTGCCAGCAGGGGACAGGGGGGAAACCCTACTAACTATGGCTACACCTTC
TRBJ2-1,12,.,.,TRBV9,CASSYLGGEQFF,TGTGCCAGCAGCTATTTAGGTGGGGAGCAGTTCTTC
TRBJ2-2,15,.,.,TRBV12-3/TRBV12-4,CASSLARGSTGELFF,TGTGCCAGCAGTTTAGCCCGGGGCAGTACCGGGGAGCTGTTTTTT
TRBJ2-7,16,.,.,TRBV4-1,CASSQPPFAGADEQYF,TGCGCCAGCAGCCAACCCCCGTTTGCCGGGGCCGACGAGCAGTACTTC
TRBJ2-1,16,.,TRBD2,TRBV6-1,CASRVLAGGLYNEQFF,TGTGCCAGCAGAGTCCTAGCGGGAGGGCTCTACAATGAGCAGTTCTTC
TRBJ2-4,19,few,.,TRBV4-3,CASSQSFERMGTPRGIQYF,TGCGCCAGCAGCCAATCTTTCGAGCGAATGGGGACTCCGAGGGGCATTCAGTACTTC
TRBJ2-5,14,many,TRBD1,TRBV4-1,CASSQGQGPETQYF,TGCGCCAGCAGCCAAGGACAGGGGCCGGAGACCCAGTACTTC